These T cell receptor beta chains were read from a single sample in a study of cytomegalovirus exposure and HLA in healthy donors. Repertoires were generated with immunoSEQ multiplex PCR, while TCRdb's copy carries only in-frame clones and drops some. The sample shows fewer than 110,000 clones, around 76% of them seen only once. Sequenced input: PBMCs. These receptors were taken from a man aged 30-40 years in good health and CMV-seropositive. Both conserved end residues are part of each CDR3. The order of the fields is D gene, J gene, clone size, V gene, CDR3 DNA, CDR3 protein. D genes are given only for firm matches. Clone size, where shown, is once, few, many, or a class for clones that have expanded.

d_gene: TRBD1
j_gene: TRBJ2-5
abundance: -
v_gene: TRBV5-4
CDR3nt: TGTGCCAGCAGCTTAGGGACAGACCAAGAGACCCAGTACTTC
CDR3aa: CASSLGTDQETQYF

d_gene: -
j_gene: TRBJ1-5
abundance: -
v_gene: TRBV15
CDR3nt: TGTGCCACCAGCAGAGGGCCAGCGATTTATAGCAATCAGCCCCAGCATTTT
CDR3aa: CATSRGPAIYSNQPQHF

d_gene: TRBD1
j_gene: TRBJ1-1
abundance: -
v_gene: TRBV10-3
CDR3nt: TGTGCCATCAGTGGAAATCAGGGACAGGGAAACACTGAAGCTTTCTTT
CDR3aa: CAISGNQGQGNTEAFF

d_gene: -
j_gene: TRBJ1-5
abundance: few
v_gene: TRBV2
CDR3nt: TGTGCCAGCCAGTTACAGGGACACAATCAGCCCCAGCATTTT
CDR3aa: CASQLQGHNQPQHF

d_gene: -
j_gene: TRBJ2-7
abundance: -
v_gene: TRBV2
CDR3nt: TGTGCCAGCAGTGAATCAGGCAGCAATTCCTACGAGCAGTACTTC
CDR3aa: CASSESGSNSYEQYF

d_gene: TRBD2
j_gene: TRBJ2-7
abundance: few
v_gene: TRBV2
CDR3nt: TGTGCCAGCCTCCGGGGGGGCGGACTGAGCGAGCAGTACTTC
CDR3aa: CASLRGGGLSEQYF

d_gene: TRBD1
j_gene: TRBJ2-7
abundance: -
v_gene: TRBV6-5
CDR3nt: TGTGCCAGCAGTACCGGACAGGGGGCTCACGAGCAGTACTTC
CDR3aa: CASSTGQGAHEQYF

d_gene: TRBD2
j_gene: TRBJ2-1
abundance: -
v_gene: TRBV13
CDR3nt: TGTGCCAGCAGCTTAAAGACTAGCGGGGTGTGGGTAGATGAGCAGTTCTTC
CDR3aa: CASSLKTSGVWVDEQFF

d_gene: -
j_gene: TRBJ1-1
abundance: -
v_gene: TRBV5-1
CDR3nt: TGCGCCAGCAGCCTCGGGGGTTTTGCCGGGGGCACTGAAGCTTTCTTT
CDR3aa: CASSLGGFAGGTEAFF

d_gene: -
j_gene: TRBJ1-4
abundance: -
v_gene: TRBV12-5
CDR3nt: TGTGCTAGTGGTTTGTGGCCAGGGCTGTTTTTT
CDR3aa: CASGLWPGLFF

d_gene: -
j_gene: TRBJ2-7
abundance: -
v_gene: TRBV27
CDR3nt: TGTGCCAGCAGTTTATCTGCGGGCTACGAGCAGTACTTC
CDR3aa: CASSLSAGYEQYF